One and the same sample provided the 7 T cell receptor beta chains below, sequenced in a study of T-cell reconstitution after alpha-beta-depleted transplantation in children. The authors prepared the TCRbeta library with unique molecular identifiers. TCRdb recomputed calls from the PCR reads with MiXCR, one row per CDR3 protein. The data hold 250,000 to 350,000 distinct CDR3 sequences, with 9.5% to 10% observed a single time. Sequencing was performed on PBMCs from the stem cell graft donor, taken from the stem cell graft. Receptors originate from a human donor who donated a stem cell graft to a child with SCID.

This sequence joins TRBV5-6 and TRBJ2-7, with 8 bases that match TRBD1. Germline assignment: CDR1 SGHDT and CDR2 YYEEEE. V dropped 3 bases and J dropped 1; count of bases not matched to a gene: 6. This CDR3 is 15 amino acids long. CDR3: CASSSLQGGSYEQYF. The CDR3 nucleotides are TGTGCCAGCAGCTCGTTACAGGGGGGTTCCTACGAGCAGTACTTC. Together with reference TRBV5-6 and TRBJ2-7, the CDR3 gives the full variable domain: DAGVTQSPTHLIKTRGQQVTLRCSPKSGHDTVSWYQQALGQGPQFIFQYYEEEERQRGNFPDRFSGHQFPNYSSELNVNALLLGDSALYLCASSSLQGGSYEQYFGPGTRLTVT.

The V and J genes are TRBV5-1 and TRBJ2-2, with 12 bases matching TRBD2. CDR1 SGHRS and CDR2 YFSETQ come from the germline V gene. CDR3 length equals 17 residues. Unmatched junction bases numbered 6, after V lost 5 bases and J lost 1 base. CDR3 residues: CASRTSGGYLNTGELFF. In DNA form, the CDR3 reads TGCGCCAGCAGGACTAGCGGGGGTTACCTGAACACCGGGGAGCTGTTTTTT.

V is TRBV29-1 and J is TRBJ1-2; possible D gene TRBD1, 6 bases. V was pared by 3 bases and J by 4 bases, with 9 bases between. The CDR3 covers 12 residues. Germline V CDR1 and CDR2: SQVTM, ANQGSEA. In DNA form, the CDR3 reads TGCAGCGTTGATCAGGGGACCTATGGCTACACCTTC. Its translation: CSVDQGTYGYTF.

CDR3 DNA sequence: TGTGCCAGCAGCCTCCTTGCCGGACCCTCCTACAATGAGCAGTTCTTC. Translating gives CASSLLAGPSYNEQFF. This chain links TRBV7-2 with TRBJ2-1, with no clear D. The CDR3 consists of 16 residues. The V and J ends lost 5 bases and 0 bases respectively, with 14 bases between them. CDR1 and CDR2 from the germline V gene are SGHTA and FQGNSA.

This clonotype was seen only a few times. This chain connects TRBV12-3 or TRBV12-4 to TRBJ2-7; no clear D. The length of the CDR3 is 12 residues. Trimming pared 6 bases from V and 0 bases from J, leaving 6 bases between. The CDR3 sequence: CASRTTSYEQYF. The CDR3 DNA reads TGTGCCAGCAGAACTACCTCCTACGAGCAGTACTTC.

CDR3 amino acids: CASSLLPGSVAQYF. CDR3 coding DNA: TGTGCCAGCAGTTTACTCCCGGGGAGTGTGGCGCAGTATTTT. The rearrangement joins TRBV27 to TRBJ2-3; TRBD2 is a possible D gene (5 bases). Germline V gene sequence: CDR1 MNHEY, CDR2 SMNVEV (reference sequence). CDR3 length: 14 residues. V shed 2 bases and J shed 10 bases, with 16 bases lying between them.

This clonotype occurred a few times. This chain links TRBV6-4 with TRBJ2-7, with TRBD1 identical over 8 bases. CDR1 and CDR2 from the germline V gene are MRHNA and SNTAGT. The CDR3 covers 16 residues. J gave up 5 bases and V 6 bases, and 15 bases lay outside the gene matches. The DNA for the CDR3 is TGTGCCAGCAGCGCTGTCGGGGCAGGGGGCATCCACGAGCAGTACTTC. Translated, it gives CASSAVGAGGIHEQYF.